The sample holds a few counts of the clone carrying this TCR beta chain. As yet, its antigen is unknown. The sample comes from a study of identical twins. General study results and limits: In beta out-of-frame sequences, the excess sharing between twins was weaker. Carriage of fewer insertions was seen in abundant cord blood beta clonotypes, whereas memory repertoires showed none.

TCRdb itself ran the 5' RACE reads through MiXCR, one entry per CDR3 protein. The data show approximately 700,000 distinct CDR3 sequences, with less than 7% seen just once and under 2% held by the top ten. Germline V lookup: CDR1 DFQATT, CDR2 SNEGSKA (reference sequence). The CDR3 has 14 residues. V lost 1 base and J lost 4, with 14 bases in between. This receptor was identified in a man younger than 35 in good health. The material sequenced was naive T cells sorted from blood. This sequence joins TRBV20-1 and TRBJ2-7; a possible D gene is TRBD2 (6 bases). The CDR3 reads CSARVGGNVYEQYF. CDR3 coding DNA: TGCAGTGCTAGAGTTGGCGGGAATGTTTACGAGCAGTACTTC.